These T cell receptor beta chains were read from a single sample in a study of blood T cell repertoires in COVID-19. Assay: immunoSEQ multiplex PCR; the TCRdb copy retains only in-frame clones and omits some. The sample contains some 290,000 clones, less than 90% of which appear only once. The sequencing input was peripheral blood. The receptors were sampled from a man aged 60-69 years who had recovered from COVID-19. Each CDR3 is given with its conserved first and last residue. Fields, in order: V gene, clone size, D gene, J gene, CDR3 protein, CDR3 DNA. D genes are given only for firm matches. Some rows mark clone size as missing; the rest say once, few, many or name a class of expanded clone.

V gene: TRBV7-9; clone size: many; D gene: TRBD2; J gene: TRBJ2-7; CDR3 protein: CASSSIAGVSYEQYF; CDR3 DNA: TGTGCCAGCAGCTCAATAGCGGGAGTTTCCTACGAGCAGTACTTC
V gene: TRBV2; clone size: .; D gene: TRBD1; J gene: TRBJ1-6; CDR3 protein: CASRDRAYNSPLHF; CDR3 DNA: TGTGCCAGCAGGGACAGGGCTTATAATTCACCCCTCCACTTT
V gene: TRBV27; clone size: .; D gene: TRBD1; J gene: TRBJ2-6; CDR3 protein: CASSSRQGETGANVLTF; CDR3 DNA: TGTGCCAGCAGTTCAAGACAGGGAGAGACTGGGGCCAACGTCCTGACTTTC
V gene: TRBV11-2; clone size: .; D gene: .; J gene: TRBJ1-1; CDR3 protein: CASSLLQMNTEAFF; CDR3 DNA: TGTGCCAGCAGCTTACTACAGATGAACACTGAAGCTTTCTTT
V gene: TRBV2; clone size: once; D gene: TRBD1; J gene: TRBJ2-3; CDR3 protein: CASREDTGVDTQYF; CDR3 DNA: TGTGCCAGCAGGGAAGACACAGGGGTCGATACGCAGTATTTT
V gene: TRBV29-1; clone size: .; D gene: .; J gene: TRBJ2-7; CDR3 protein: CSVETGAGYEQYF; CDR3 DNA: TGCAGCGTTGAAACCGGCGCGGGCTACGAGCAGTACTTC
V gene: TRBV2; clone size: few; D gene: TRBD1; J gene: TRBJ2-7; CDR3 protein: CASEGTGAREQYF; CDR3 DNA: TGTGCCAGCGAGGGGACAGGGGCGAGGGAGCAGTACTTC
V gene: TRBV9; clone size: .; D gene: .; J gene: TRBJ1-1; CDR3 protein: CASSVLGGVNTEAFF; CDR3 DNA: TGTGCCAGCAGCGTATTGGGAGGGGTGAACACTGAAGCTTTCTTT
V gene: TRBV5-6; clone size: medium-sized; D gene: .; J gene: TRBJ2-7; CDR3 protein: CASSLRVSVYEQYF; CDR3 DNA: TGTGCCAGCAGCTTGAGAGTTTCTGTCTACGAGCAGTACTTC
V gene: TRBV13; clone size: .; D gene: .; J gene: TRBJ1-3; CDR3 protein: CASSPRDSGNTIYF; CDR3 DNA: TGTGCCAGCAGCCCCCGGGACTCTGGAAACACCATATATTTT
V gene: TRBV25-1; clone size: .; D gene: TRBD1; J gene: TRBJ2-1; CDR3 protein: CASSDPSLRQGDEQFF; CDR3 DNA: TGTGCCAGCAGTGACCCCTCCCTTCGACAGGGCGATGAGCAGTTCTTC
V gene: TRBV27; clone size: .; D gene: .; J gene: TRBJ2-6; CDR3 protein: CASSYLGAGANVLTF; CDR3 DNA: TGTGCCAGCAGTTATTTGGGGGCCGGGGCCAACGTCCTGACTTTC
V gene: TRBV28; clone size: .; D gene: TRBD1; J gene: TRBJ1-2; CDR3 protein: CASSRDRIWGYTF; CDR3 DNA: TGTGCCAGCAGCCGGGACAGGATTTGGGGCTACACCTTC
V gene: TRBV18; clone size: .; D gene: TRBD1; J gene: TRBJ2-5; CDR3 protein: CASSRTGGASETQYF; CDR3 DNA: TGTGCCAGCTCACGGACAGGGGGCGCTTCGGAGACCCAGTACTTC
V gene: TRBV5-1; clone size: .; D gene: .; J gene: TRBJ1-3; CDR3 protein: CASSVQPDSGNTIYF; CDR3 DNA: TGCGCCAGCAGCGTACAGCCGGACTCTGGAAACACCATATATTTT
V gene: TRBV2; clone size: .; D gene: .; J gene: TRBJ2-7; CDR3 protein: CASSEVGGTYEQYF; CDR3 DNA: TGTGCCAGCAGTGAAGTGGGAGGCACTTACGAGCAGTACTTC
V gene: TRBV27; clone size: .; D gene: .; J gene: TRBJ2-7; CDR3 protein: CASSLSRTESGYEQYF; CDR3 DNA: TGTGCCAGCAGTTTATCGAGAACAGAATCAGGTTACGAGCAGTACTTC
V gene: TRBV19; clone size: .; D gene: .; J gene: TRBJ2-1; CDR3 protein: CASSIGLASYNEQFF; CDR3 DNA: TGTGCCAGTAGTATAGGGCTAGCTTCCTACAATGAGCAGTTCTTC
V gene: TRBV28; clone size: .; D gene: .; J gene: TRBJ1-6; CDR3 protein: CASTISGWADNSPLHF; CDR3 DNA: TGTGCCAGCACCATTAGCGGGTGGGCAGACAATTCACCCCTCCACTTT
V gene: TRBV6-5; clone size: .; D gene: TRBD1; J gene: TRBJ2-7; CDR3 protein: CASSKDRGRYEQYF; CDR3 DNA: TGTGCCAGCAGCAAGGACAGGGGCCGCTACGAGCAGTACTTC
V gene: TRBV2; clone size: .; D gene: .; J gene: TRBJ2-7; CDR3 protein: CASSDGGDYEQYF; CDR3 DNA: TGTGCCAGCAGTGACGGCGGAGACTACGAGCAGTACTTC
V gene: TRBV3-1/TRBV3-2; clone size: .; D gene: TRBD1; J gene: TRBJ1-5; CDR3 protein: CASSQGQGAGQPQHF; CDR3 DNA: TGTGCCAGCAGCCAGGGGCAGGGGGCTGGTCAGCCCCAGCATTTT
V gene: TRBV5-6; clone size: .; D gene: .; J gene: TRBJ1-2; CDR3 protein: CASSSLTRDTGYGYTF; CDR3 DNA: TGTGCCAGCAGCTCACTAACCCGGGACACGGGCTATGGCTACACCTTC
V gene: TRBV11-2; clone size: .; D gene: .; J gene: TRBJ2-1; CDR3 protein: CASSLEFFTGYNEQFF; CDR3 DNA: TGTGCCAGCAGCTTAGAGTTCTTTACGGGATACAATGAGCAGTTCTTC
V gene: TRBV5-4; clone size: .; D gene: .; J gene: TRBJ2-5; CDR3 protein: CASSLALSGLRETQYF; CDR3 DNA: TGTGCCAGCAGCTTGGCCCTATCTGGTTTAAGAGAGACCCAGTACTTC
V gene: TRBV24-1; clone size: .; D gene: .; J gene: TRBJ2-1; CDR3 protein: CATSDLAGGSYNEQFF; CDR3 DNA: TGTGCCACCAGTGATTTGGCAGGGGGGTCCTACAATGAGCAGTTCTTC
V gene: TRBV5-1; clone size: few; D gene: .; J gene: TRBJ2-7; CDR3 protein: CASSLGSGTYEQYF; CDR3 DNA: TGCGCCAGCAGCTTGGGGAGCGGAACCTACGAGCAGTACTTC
V gene: TRBV19; clone size: few; D gene: .; J gene: TRBJ1-5; CDR3 protein: CASGGGLGNQPQHF; CDR3 DNA: TGTGCCAGCGGGGGTGGGCTAGGCAATCAGCCCCAGCATTTT
V gene: TRBV5-6; clone size: .; D gene: TRBD2; J gene: TRBJ2-3; CDR3 protein: CASSLAGGATDTQYF; CDR3 DNA: TGTGCCAGCAGCTTGGCGGGAGGGGCCACAGATACGCAGTATTTT
V gene: TRBV28; clone size: .; D gene: .; J gene: TRBJ2-1; CDR3 protein: CASSPQGSPYNEQFF; CDR3 DNA: TGTGCCAGCAGCCCACAGGGCAGTCCCTACAATGAGCAGTTCTTC
V gene: TRBV30; clone size: .; D gene: TRBD2; J gene: TRBJ2-2; CDR3 protein: CAWSALRGAGELFF; CDR3 DNA: TGTGCCTGGAGTGCCCTGCGGGGGGCGGGGGAGCTGTTTTTT
V gene: TRBV11-3; clone size: .; D gene: TRBD2; J gene: TRBJ2-3; CDR3 protein: CASSGRAGGNTQYF; CDR3 DNA: TGTGCCAGCAGCGGCCGGGCGGGGGGGAATACGCAGTATTTT
V gene: TRBV19; clone size: .; D gene: .; J gene: TRBJ1-6; CDR3 protein: CASRGQRGANSPLHF; CDR3 DNA: TGTGCCAGTAGGGGACAACGAGGGGCCAATTCACCCCTCCACTTT
V gene: TRBV30; clone size: .; D gene: .; J gene: TRBJ2-7; CDR3 protein: CAWSRQNEQYF; CDR3 DNA: TGTGCCTGGAGTAGACAGAACGAGCAGTACTTC
V gene: TRBV15; clone size: once; D gene: .; J gene: TRBJ1-4; CDR3 protein: CATSRSRAGDEKLFF; CDR3 DNA: TGTGCCACCAGCAGGAGCAGGGCAGGCGATGAAAAACTGTTTTTT
V gene: TRBV6-2/TRBV6-3; clone size: few; D gene: TRBD2; J gene: TRBJ2-3; CDR3 protein: CASSFASGATDTQYF; CDR3 DNA: TGTGCCAGCAGTTTCGCTAGCGGGGCCACAGATACGCAGTATTTT
V gene: TRBV11-2; clone size: .; D gene: .; J gene: TRBJ1-4; CDR3 protein: CASSSIRGRTNEKLFF; CDR3 DNA: TGTGCCAGCAGCTCCATACGGGGGAGGACTAATGAAAAACTGTTTTTT
V gene: TRBV7-9; clone size: .; D gene: TRBD2; J gene: TRBJ2-1; CDR3 protein: CASSHSRVGTSSYEQFF; CDR3 DNA: TGTGCCAGCAGCCATAGTAGAGTGGGGACTAGCTCTTATGAGCAGTTCTTC
V gene: TRBV6-6; clone size: .; D gene: .; J gene: TRBJ1-2; CDR3 protein: CASSQPEEGGYTF; CDR3 DNA: TGTGCCAGCAGTCAACCAGAGGAGGGTGGCTACACCTTC
V gene: TRBV4-2; clone size: .; D gene: .; J gene: TRBJ2-2; CDR3 protein: CASSPGVGRGASDGELFF; CDR3 DNA: TGTGCCAGCAGCCCAGGGGTGGGACGGGGGGCGTCTGACGGGGAGCTGTTTTTT
V gene: TRBV7-2; clone size: .; D gene: TRBD2; J gene: TRBJ2-7; CDR3 protein: CASSLAASGPPQRAYEQYF; CDR3 DNA: TGTGCCAGCAGCTTAGCCGCTAGCGGGCCACCCCAGAGGGCCTACGAGCAGTACTTC
V gene: TRBV24-1; clone size: .; D gene: TRBD1; J gene: TRBJ2-1; CDR3 protein: CATSDSVQGGREFF; CDR3 DNA: TGTGCCACCAGTGATTCGGTACAGGGGGGTAGAGAGTTCTTC
V gene: TRBV11-2; clone size: .; D gene: TRBD2; J gene: TRBJ2-2; CDR3 protein: CASSLVGSYGGGSTGELFF; CDR3 DNA: TGTGCCAGCAGCTTAGTGGGTTCTTACGGGGGAGGGAGCACCGGGGAGCTGTTTTTT
V gene: TRBV4-1; clone size: .; D gene: TRBD1; J gene: TRBJ2-3; CDR3 protein: CASSQDSGTGTDTQYF; CDR3 DNA: TGCGCCAGCAGCCAAGATTCGGGGACAGGGACAGATACGCAGTATTTT
V gene: TRBV5-5; clone size: .; D gene: TRBD1; J gene: TRBJ1-5; CDR3 protein: CASSWGQGAIQPQHF; CDR3 DNA: TGTGCCAGCAGCTGGGGACAGGGGGCTATTCAGCCCCAGCATTTT
V gene: TRBV2; clone size: .; D gene: .; J gene: TRBJ2-5; CDR3 protein: CASSLQQGVVETQYF; CDR3 DNA: TGTGCCAGCTCGCTCCAACAGGGCGTGGTTGAGACCCAGTACTTC
V gene: TRBV6-1; clone size: .; D gene: TRBD1; J gene: TRBJ1-5; CDR3 protein: CASSEALGTGGNQPQHF; CDR3 DNA: TGTGCCAGCAGTGAAGCGCTTGGGACAGGGGGCAACCAGCCCCAGCATTTT
V gene: TRBV5-5; clone size: .; D gene: TRBD1; J gene: TRBJ2-7; CDR3 protein: CASSSTGTANYEQYF; CDR3 DNA: TGTGCCAGCAGCTCCACCGGGACAGCAAACTACGAGCAGTACTTC